The 26 T cell receptor beta chains below all came from one sample that was sequenced in a study of Graves' ophthalmopathy and Graves' hyperthyroidism. The study amplified TCR beta CDR3 regions using RNA transcripts. RT-PCR with HTBI primers came first, then second-round multiplex PCR. TCRdb re-called the multiplex PCR reads through MiXCR, storing one row per CDR3 protein. The sample holds around 1.1 million distinct CDR3 sequences, about two fifths seen once. Sequenced material: peripheral blood or thyroid tissue (not recorded which). Receptors were obtained from an adult man with Graves' hyperthyroidism.

The chain carries TRBV5-4 and TRBJ1-4; 7 bases map to TRBD1. The CDR3 consists of 13 residues. Trimming took 4 bases from V and 14 from J; bases not matched to a gene: 11. Germline CDR1 SGHNT, CDR2 YYREEE (reference sequence). The CDR3 loop is CASSIGQDPRLFF. Here the CDR3 DNA reads TGTGCCAGCAGCATCGGACAGGACCCGCGCCTGTTTTTT. Drawing the rest from reference TRBV5-4 and TRBJ1-4, the complete variable domain is ETGVTQSPTHLIKTRGQQVTLRCSSQSGHNTVSWYQQALGQGPQFIFQYYREEENGRGNFPPRFSGLQFPNYSSELNVNALELDDSALYLCASSIGQDPRLFFGSGTQLSVL.

This clonotype was detected a few times. J is TRBJ1-1 and V is TRBV30; D unresolved. Germline values: CDR1 GTSNPN, CDR2 SVGIG (reference sequence). Trimming removed 5 bases from V and 0 bases from J, with 7 bases in between. The CDR3 has 12 amino acids. The CDR3 DNA is TGTGCCTGGGGTCAGGTGAACACTGAAGCTTTCTTT. The encoded protein is CAWGQVNTEAFF.

The gene calls are TRBV2 and TRBJ1-2; D is undetermined. Looked up from germline, CDR1 is SNHLY and CDR2 is FYNNEI. Trimming removed 4 bases from V and 0 bases from J, with 12 bases in between. This CDR3 is 15 amino acids long. Written as DNA, the CDR3 is TGTGCCAGCAGTGGGGCAGGAAATCCTAACTATGGCTACACCTTC. Its translation is CASSGAGNPNYGYTF.

In this sample, this clonotype turned up many times. The chain uses TRBV12-3 or TRBV12-4 and TRBJ1-2; possibly TRBD1 for D (6 bases). V was shortened by 5 bases and J by 4 bases, with 17 bases between the two germline ends. The CDR3 has 15 amino acids. The CDR3 nucleotides read TGTGCCAGCAGTAATGGACAGCCTTCGGTCTATGGCTACACCTTC. It is translated as CASSNGQPSVYGYTF.

As to this clonotype: A much larger clone sits a single nucleotide away, making a read error possible. As DNA, the CDR3 is TGTGCCAGGTACTGCTACGGGCAGTACTTC. This translates into CARYCYGQYF. V and J are TRBV7-7 and TRBJ2-7; D gene uncertain. The germline V gene encodes CDR1 SSHAT and CDR2 FNYEAQ (reference sequence). There are 10 residues in the CDR3.

This clonotype was detected many times. The J gene is TRBJ1-2, the V gene TRBV29-1; D might be TRBD1 (5 bases). Germline CDR1 is SQVTM and CDR2 is ANQGSEA. Trimming stripped 3 bases from V and 3 bases from J, with 8 bases between. The CDR3 covers 12 residues. The CDR3 loop reads CSVEGRDYGYTF. The CDR3 region has the DNA TGCAGCGTTGAGGGCAGGGACTATGGCTACACCTTC.

This clonotype was picked up many times. The chain has TRBV24-1 and TRBJ2-3; D gene unclear. CDR1 is KGHDR, CDR2 SFDVKD, per germline. The CDR3 runs 13 residues. V was cut by 4 bases and J by 4 bases, with 8 bases left in between. The CDR3 loop is CATSDGFPDTQYF. CDR3 nucleotide sequence: TGTGCCACCAGTGACGGGTTCCCAGATACGCAGTATTTT.

The rearrangement links TRBV20-1 to TRBJ2-6; D gene uncertain. Trimming cost V 3 bases and J 7 bases, with 1 base left between them. Germline assignment: CDR1 DFQATT and CDR2 SNEGSKA (reference sequence). This CDR3 region has 10 residues. CDR3 loop: CSASANVLTF. Written as DNA, the CDR3 is TGCAGTGCTAGTGCCAACGTCCTGACTTTC.

This clonotype came up many times. The chain has TRBV7-6 and TRBJ2-6; weak D call: TRBD1 (5 bases). Germline V gene sequence: CDR1 SGHVS, CDR2 FNYEAQ. The ends were cut back, 7 bases at V and 0 bases at J, with 10 bases in the middle. CDR3 length: 15 amino acids. The CDR3 sequence is CASKGRGSGANVLTF. CDR3 bases: TGTGCCAGCAAGGGAAGGGGCTCTGGGGCCAACGTCCTGACTTTC.

The chain joins TRBV7-2 to TRBJ1-2, with TRBD1 matching 7 bases. The CDR3 has 17 residues. Germline assignment: CDR1 SGHTA and CDR2 FQGNSA. V lost 3 bases and J lost 4; bases outside the gene matches: 14. CDR3 loop: CASSFTLGGAAPYGYTF. Written as DNA, the CDR3 is TGTGCCAGCAGCTTCACTCTAGGGGGCGCGGCCCCCTATGGCTACACCTTC.

As to this clonotype: Given a much more abundant clone one base away, this may be a read error. V usage is TRBV5-1 and J usage is TRBJ2-7, with 7 positions matching TRBD1. Germline V gene sequence: CDR1 SGHRS, CDR2 YFSETQ. The CDR3 has 14 amino acids. DNA of the CDR3: TGCACCAGCAGCTCGGACAGGACGACCTACGAGCAGTACTTC. It encodes CTSSSDRTTYEQYF. Variable domain in full (rest from reference TRBV5-1 and TRBJ2-7): KAGVTQTPRYLIKTRGQQVTLSCSPISGHRSVSWYQQTPGQGLQFLFEYFSETQRNKGNFPGRFSGRQFSNSRSEMNVSTLELGDSALYLCTSSSDRTTYEQYFGPGTRLTVT.

This clonotype has at least ten counts. V and J are TRBV10-3 and TRBJ2-2, with TRBD1 matching 8 bases. Germline V gives CDR1 ENHRY, CDR2 SYGVKD. This CDR3 contains 14 residues. J was trimmed by 5 bases and V by 6 bases; bases with no gene match: 5. DNA of the CDR3: TGTGCCATCAGGACAGGGGCCTTTACCGGGGAGCTGTTTTTT. This gives the protein CAIRTGAFTGELFF.

This clonotype appeared many times. The J gene is TRBJ1-1, the V gene TRBV20-1; tentative D call: TRBD1 (5 bases). The CDR3 is 14 residues long. Germline CDR1 and CDR2: DFQATT and SNEGSKA (reference sequence). Trimming stripped 0 bases from V and 6 bases from J, with 14 bases between. The CDR3 DNA sequence: TGCAGTGCTAGAGAGGGCAGGGCGGTAGCTGAAGCTTTCTTT. As protein: CSAREGRAVAEAFF.

In this sample, this clonotype turned up a few times. This chain links TRBV7-3 with TRBJ2-7, with D possibly matching TRBD2 (6 bases). This CDR3 spans 15 amino acids. V dropped 5 bases and J dropped 5 bases, with 19 bases sitting between them. Germline assignment: CDR1 SGHTA and CDR2 FQGTGA. The CDR3 loop reads CASSVLGGPLNEQYF. CDR3 nucleotides: TGTGCCAGCAGCGTGCTCGGAGGGCCGCTGAACGAGCAGTACTTC.

The V and J genes are TRBV7-9 and TRBJ1-5; D might be TRBD1 (5 bases). Trimming pared 5 bases from V and 0 bases from J, leaving 14 bases between. CDR3 length: 16 residues. CDR1 and CDR2 from the germline V gene are SEHNR and FQNEAQ (reference sequence). The DNA for the CDR3 is TGTGCCAGCAGCCCAGTGGGACTGCTTAGCAATCAGCCCCAGCATTTT. The encoded protein is CASSPVGLLSNQPQHF.

This clonotype was picked up many times. The rearrangement uses TRBV4-2 and TRBJ1-5; D gene unclear. V lost 0 bases and J 7 bases, leaving 16 bases between the germline ends. The CDR3 is 16 residues long. The germline gives CDR1 LGHNA, CDR2 YNFKEQ. This CDR3 is CASSQDGRTARQPQHF. DNA for the CDR3: TGTGCCAGCAGCCAAGACGGACGCACTGCACGGCAGCCCCAGCATTTT.

This clonotype occurred many times. V and J are TRBV20-1 and TRBJ1-4; weak D call: TRBD1 (6 bases). Germline-derived CDR1 and CDR2 are DFQATT and SNEGSKA (reference sequence). The germline V and J ends were trimmed by 5 bases and 5 bases, with 15 bases remaining between them. CDR3 size: 14 residues. The CDR3: CSAAQGTQNEKLFF. The CDR3 nucleotides are TGCAGTGCTGCTCAGGGGACACAGAATGAAAAACTGTTTTTT.

This clonotype was seen once. Since a much larger clone is just one base distant, this may be a read error. This sequence joins TRBV19 and TRBJ2-2; D gene ambiguous. The CDR3 sequence is 16 residues long. CDR1 and CDR2 from the germline V gene are LNHDA and SQIVND (reference sequence). The CDR3 DNA reads TGTGCCAGTAGTATAGATACCTGGATGAACGCCGGGGAGCTGTTTTTT. Its protein product is CASSIDTWMNAGELFF.

In this sample, this clonotype turned up a few times. The chain recombines TRBV7-2 with TRBJ2-5; weak D call: TRBD2 (6 bases). The CDR3 has 17 amino acids. Per germline, CDR1 SGHTA and CDR2 FQGNSA. Trimming took off 2 bases at V and 4 bases at J, with 20 bases between the two ends. In nucleotides, the CDR3 is TGTGCCAGCAGCTTACTTCCTAGTGGGGGGATTGGAGAGACCCAGTACTTC. It codes for CASSLLPSGGIGETQYF. The full variable domain, its missing parts supplied by reference TRBV7-2 and TRBJ2-5, is GAGVSQSPSNKVTEKGKDVELRCDPISGHTALYWYRQSLGQGLEFLIYFQGNSAPDKSGLPSDRFSAERTGGSVSTLTIQRTQQEDSAVYLCASSLLPSGGIGETQYFGPGTRLLVL.

The V call is TRBV10-3, the J call TRBJ1-1; 8 bases line up with TRBD1. Germline assignment: CDR1 ENHRY and CDR2 SYGVKD. There are 9 residues in the CDR3. V trimming: 10 bases; J trimming: 10 bases; junction bases outside the gene matches: 2. CDR3 in amino acids: CATDRGAFF. The CDR3 DNA reads TGTGCCACCGACAGGGGAGCTTTCTTT.

The table lists this clonotype with a few counts. V gene TRBV6-2 or TRBV6-3 combines with J gene TRBJ1-5; D unresolved. The CDR3 length is 15 residues. CDR1 is MNHEY and CDR2 is SVGEGT in the germline V gene. V was shortened by 10 bases and J by 2 bases, with 18 bases between the two germline ends. CDR3: CATLNLGQGNQPQHF. The CDR3 DNA reads as TGTGCCACCCTGAACCTAGGGCAAGGCAATCAGCCCCAGCATTTT.

V gene TRBV24-1 combines with J gene TRBJ2-2; possible D gene TRBD2, 6 bases. This CDR3 contains 13 residues. Germline CDR1 is KGHDR and CDR2 is SFDVKD. Trimming pared 9 bases from V and 4 bases from J, leaving 11 bases between. CDR3 in amino acids: CATRLGTTGELFF. In nucleotides, the CDR3 is TGTGCCACCCGACTAGGGACCACCGGGGAGCTGTTTTTT.

In its sample, this clonotype was seen many times. The CDR3 sequence: CATAGGGDYGYTF. CDR3 DNA: TGTGCCACTGCTGGGGGCGGAGACTATGGCTACACCTTC. The J gene is TRBJ1-2, the V gene TRBV12-3 or TRBV12-4; D may be TRBD1 (6 bases). CDR3 length: 13 residues. V lost 10 bases and J lost 3, with 15 bases in between.

The chain employs TRBV12-3 or TRBV12-4 and TRBJ2-5; D is unclear. The CDR3 is 14 amino acids. The V end lost 3 bases, the J end lost 0 bases, and 8 bases lay between the germline ends. The CDR3 DNA reads TGTGCCAGCAGTTTTGAAGTCCACCAAGAGACCCAGTACTTC. Translating gives CASSFEVHQETQYF.

This clonotype was counted between two and nine times. The J gene is TRBJ1-3, the V gene TRBV4-2; D is unclear. Trimming shortened V by 1 base and J by 2 bases, and 9 bases separated the two germline ends. The V gene's germline CDR1 is LGHNA and CDR2 YNFKEQ. The CDR3 runs to 15 residues. Here the CDR3 reads CASSQGRGTGNTIYF. DNA for the CDR3: TGTGCCAGCAGCCAAGGCAGAGGAACTGGAAACACCATATATTTT.

The V call is TRBV20-1, the J call TRBJ2-7; maybe TRBD1 (5 bases). V lost 5 bases to trimming and J lost 3 bases, with 20 bases between them. The CDR3 runs to 15 residues. The germline V gene encodes CDR1 DFQATT and CDR2 SNEGSKA (reference sequence). The CDR3 sequence: CSAPVAGLSHYEQYF. The CDR3 DNA is TGCAGTGCTCCCGTAGCAGGGTTATCCCACTACGAGCAGTACTTC.